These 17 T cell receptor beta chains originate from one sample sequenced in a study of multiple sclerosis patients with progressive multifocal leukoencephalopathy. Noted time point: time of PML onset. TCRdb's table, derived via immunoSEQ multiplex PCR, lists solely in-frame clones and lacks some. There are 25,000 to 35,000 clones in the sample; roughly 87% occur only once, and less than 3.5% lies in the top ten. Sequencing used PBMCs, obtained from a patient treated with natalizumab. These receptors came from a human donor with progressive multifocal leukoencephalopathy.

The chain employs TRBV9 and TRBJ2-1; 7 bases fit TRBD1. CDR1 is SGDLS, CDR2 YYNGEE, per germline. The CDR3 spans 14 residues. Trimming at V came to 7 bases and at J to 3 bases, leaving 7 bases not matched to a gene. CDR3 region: CASQRQGDYNEQFF. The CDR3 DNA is TGTGCCAGCCAGAGACAGGGCGACTACAATGAGCAGTTCTTC.

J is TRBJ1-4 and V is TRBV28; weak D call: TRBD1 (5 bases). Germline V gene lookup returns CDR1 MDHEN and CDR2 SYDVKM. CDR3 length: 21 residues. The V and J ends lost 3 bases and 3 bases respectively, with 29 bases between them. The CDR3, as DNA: TGTGCCAGCAGTTTTTACCTGGACCCGGGGGGGGTCGGTCCAGCTAATGAAAAACTGTTTTTT. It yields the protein CASSFYLDPGGVGPANEKLFF.

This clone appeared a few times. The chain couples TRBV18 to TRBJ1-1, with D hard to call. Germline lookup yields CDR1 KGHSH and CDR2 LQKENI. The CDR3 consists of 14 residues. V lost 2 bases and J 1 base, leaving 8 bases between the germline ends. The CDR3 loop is CASSPFRENTEAFF. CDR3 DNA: TGTGCCAGCTCACCATTTCGGGAGAACACTGAAGCTTTCTTT. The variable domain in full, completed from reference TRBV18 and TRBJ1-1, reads NAGVMQNPRHLVRRRGQEARLRCSPMKGHSHVYWYRQLPEEGLKFMVYLQKENIIDESGMPKERFSAEFPKEGPSILRIQQVVRGDSAAYFCASSPFRENTEAFFGQGTRLTVV.

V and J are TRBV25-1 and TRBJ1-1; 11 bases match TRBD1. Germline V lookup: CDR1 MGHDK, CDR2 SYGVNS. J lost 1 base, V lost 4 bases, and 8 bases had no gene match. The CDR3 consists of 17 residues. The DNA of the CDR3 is TGTGCCAGCAGTGCAGTCCCGGGACAGGGGGGGAACACTGAAGCTTTCTTT. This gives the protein CASSAVPGQGGNTEAFF.

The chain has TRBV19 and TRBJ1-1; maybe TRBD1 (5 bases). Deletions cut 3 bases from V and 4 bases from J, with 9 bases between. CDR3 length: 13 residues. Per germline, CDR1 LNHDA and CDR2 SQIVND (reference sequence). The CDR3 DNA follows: TGTGCCAGTAGTATTGGGGGTGGCACTGAAGCTTTCTTT. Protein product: CASSIGGGTEAFF.

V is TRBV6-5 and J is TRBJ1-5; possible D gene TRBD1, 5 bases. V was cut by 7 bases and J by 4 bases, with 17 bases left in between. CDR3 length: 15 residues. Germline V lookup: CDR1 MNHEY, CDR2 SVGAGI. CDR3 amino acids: CASTQSWGVNQPQHF. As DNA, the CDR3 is TGTGCCAGCACCCAGTCTTGGGGGGTGAATCAGCCCCAGCATTTT.

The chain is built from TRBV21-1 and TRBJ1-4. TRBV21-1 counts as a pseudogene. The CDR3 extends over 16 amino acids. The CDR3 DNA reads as TGTGCCAGCAGCAATTCGGGGCCGAAAACTAATGAAAAACTGTTTTTT. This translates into CASSNSGPKTNEKLFF.

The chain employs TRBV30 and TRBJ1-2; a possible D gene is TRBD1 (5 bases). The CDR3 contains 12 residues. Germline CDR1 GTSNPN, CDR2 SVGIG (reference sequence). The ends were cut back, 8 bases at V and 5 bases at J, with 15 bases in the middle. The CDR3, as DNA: TGTGCCGGTCACAGACAGCCGTATGGCTACACCTTC. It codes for CAGHRQPYGYTF.

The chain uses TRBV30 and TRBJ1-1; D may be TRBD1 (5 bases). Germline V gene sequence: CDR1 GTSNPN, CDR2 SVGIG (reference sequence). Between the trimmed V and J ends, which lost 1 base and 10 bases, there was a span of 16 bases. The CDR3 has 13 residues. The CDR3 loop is CAWSAGPGRRAFF. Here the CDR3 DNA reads TGTGCCTGGAGTGCAGGCCCAGGGCGTCGAGCTTTCTTT.

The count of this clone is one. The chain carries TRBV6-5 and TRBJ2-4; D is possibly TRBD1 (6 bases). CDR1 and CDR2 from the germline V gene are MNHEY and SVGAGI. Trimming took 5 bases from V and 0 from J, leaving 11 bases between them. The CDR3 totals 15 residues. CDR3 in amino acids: CASSQGLQAKNIQYF. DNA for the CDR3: TGTGCCAGCAGTCAGGGGCTTCAAGCCAAAAACATTCAGTACTTC.

CDR3 region: CASSKFRGPYEQYF. In DNA, the CDR3 is TGTGCCAGCAGCAAATTTCGGGGGCCCTACGAGCAGTACTTC. This sequence joins TRBV27 and TRBJ2-7; D is perhaps TRBD1 or TRBD2 (6 bases each). The ends were cut back, 6 bases at V and 2 bases at J, with 14 bases in the middle. This CDR3 comprises 14 residues. Germline V gives CDR1 MNHEY, CDR2 SMNVEV (reference sequence).

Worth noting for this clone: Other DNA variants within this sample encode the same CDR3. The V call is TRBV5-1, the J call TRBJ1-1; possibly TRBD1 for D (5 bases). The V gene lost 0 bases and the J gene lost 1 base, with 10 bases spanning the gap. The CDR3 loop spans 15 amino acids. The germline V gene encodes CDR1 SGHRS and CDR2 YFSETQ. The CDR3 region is CASSLVGGGNTEAFF. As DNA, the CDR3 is TGCGCCAGCAGCTTGGTTGGGGGTGGGAACACTGAAGCTTTCTTT. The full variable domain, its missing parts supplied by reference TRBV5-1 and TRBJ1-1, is KAGVTQTPRYLIKTRGQQVTLSCSPISGHRSVSWYQQTPGQGLQFLFEYFSETQRNKGNFPGRFSGRQFSNSRSEMNVSTLELGDSALYLCASSLVGGGNTEAFFGQGTRLTVV.

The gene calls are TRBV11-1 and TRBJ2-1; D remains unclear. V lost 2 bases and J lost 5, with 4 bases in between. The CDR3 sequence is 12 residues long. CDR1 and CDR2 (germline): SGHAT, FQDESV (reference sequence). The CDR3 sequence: CASSLRNNEQFF. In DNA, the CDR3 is TGTGCCAGCAGCTTAAGGAACAATGAGCAGTTCTTC. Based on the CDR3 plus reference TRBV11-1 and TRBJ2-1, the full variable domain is EAEVAQSPRYKITEKSQAVAFWCDPISGHATLYWYRQILGQGPELLVQFQDESVVDDSQLPKDRFSAERLKGVDSTLKIQPAELGDSAMYLCASSLRNNEQFFGPGTRLTVL.

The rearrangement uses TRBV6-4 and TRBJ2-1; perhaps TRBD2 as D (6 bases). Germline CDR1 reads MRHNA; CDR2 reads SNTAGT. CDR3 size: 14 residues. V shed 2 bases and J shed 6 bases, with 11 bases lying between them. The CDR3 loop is CASSDGTSANEQFF. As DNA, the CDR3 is TGTGCCAGCAGTGACGGGACTTCGGCCAATGAGCAGTTCTTC.

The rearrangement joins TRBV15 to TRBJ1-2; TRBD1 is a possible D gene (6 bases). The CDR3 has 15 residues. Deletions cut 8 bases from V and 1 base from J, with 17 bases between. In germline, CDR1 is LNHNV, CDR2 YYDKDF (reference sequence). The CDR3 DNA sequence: TGTGCCACCCGGCCCGGGACACCGGTTAACTATGGCTACACCTTC. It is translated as CATRPGTPVNYGYTF.

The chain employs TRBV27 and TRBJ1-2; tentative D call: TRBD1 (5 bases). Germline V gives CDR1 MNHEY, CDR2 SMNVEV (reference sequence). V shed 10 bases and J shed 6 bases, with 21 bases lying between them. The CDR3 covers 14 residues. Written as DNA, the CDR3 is TGTGCCACTTCCCCGAGATTGTCGGGGCATGGCTACACCTTC. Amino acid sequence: CATSPRLSGHGYTF.

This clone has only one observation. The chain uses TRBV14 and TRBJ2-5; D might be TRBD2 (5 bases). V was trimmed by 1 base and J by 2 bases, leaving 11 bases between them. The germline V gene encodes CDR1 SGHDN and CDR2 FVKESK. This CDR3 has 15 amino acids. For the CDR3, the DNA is TGTGCCAGCAGCCAAGGAGCGGTACGACAAGAGACCCAGTACTTC. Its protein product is CASSQGAVRQETQYF.